This T cell receptor (beta chain) was recorded in a study of T cells after posttransplantation cyclophosphamide. This clone was observed once. The antigen remains undetermined. Clones were read by immunoSEQ multiplex PCR, and TCRdb kept only the in-frame ones, dropping some. The top ten hold roughly 2.1% of the sample, which has over 20,000 clones, around 86% seen once. Overall study results and limits: Later blood repertoires were often dominated by clones from the donor CD8+ memory compartment. Recipient CMV seropositivity and CMV reactivation strongly tracked TRB clonality. Skin or GI-infiltrating T cells shared few TRB sequences with blood.

Methotrexate plus calcineurin inhibitor accompanied controls' myeloablative marrow transplants; sampling was 1 year later. The V end lost 5 bases, the J end lost 3 bases, and 13 bases lay between the germline ends. Germline CDR1 reads SEHNR; CDR2 reads FQNEAQ (reference sequence). This CDR3 region has 14 residues. J is TRBJ2-5 and V is TRBV7-9; possibly TRBD2 for D (5 bases). The receptor was isolated from a female patient aged 30-39 years who received an allogeneic stem cell transplant from an unrelated donor, was CMV-positive, and had acute and chronic GVHD. T cells may partly derive from the graft donor. The material was PBMCs, obtained around 350 days after allogeneic stem cell transplant with calcineurin inhibitor and methotrexate. The CDR3 DNA sequence: TGTGCCAGCAGCCCCTCGGGGAGCGAAGAGACCCAGTACTTC. This translates into CASSPSGSEETQYF.